What follows are 16 T cell receptor beta chains derived from one specimen sequenced in a study of blood T cell repertoires in COVID-19. Sequencing was performed with immunoSEQ multiplex PCR; in TCRdb, only in-frame clones are kept and a portion is missing. The sample lists approximately 300,000 clones; over 80% were seen once. Sequenced: peripheral blood. These receptors originate from a woman aged 40 to 50 with acute or convalescent COVID-19.

This chain connects TRBV15 to TRBJ2-7; 9 bases align to TRBD1. Germline V lookup: CDR1 LNHNV, CDR2 YYDKDF (reference sequence). V was clipped by 3 bases and J by 5 bases; unmatched bases: 11. This CDR3 contains 16 residues. CDR3 region: CATSRGSGTGMHEQYV. CDR3 nucleotide sequence: TGTGCCACCAGCAGGGGTTCCGGGACAGGGATGCACGAGCAGTACGTC.

This sequence joins TRBV6-5 and TRBJ2-6, with a possible D match to TRBD1 (6 bases). V was pared by 7 bases and J by 3 bases, with 13 bases between. Germline loops: CDR1 MNHEY, CDR2 SVGAGI. The CDR3 spans 15 residues. Here the CDR3 reads CASTRGPSGANVLTF. The CDR3, as DNA: TGTGCCAGCACCAGGGGCCCAAGTGGGGCCAACGTCCTGACTTTC.

The V and J genes are TRBV2 and TRBJ1-2; TRBD1 matches at 7 bases. The CDR3 extends over 13 amino acids. Germline trimming cut 5 bases from V and 3 bases from J; bases unmatched to any gene: 3. Germline V lookup: CDR1 SNHLY, CDR2 FYNNEI. CDR3 DNA: TGTGCCAGCAGTTACAGGGGAGACTATGGCTACACCTTC. The encoded protein is CASSYRGDYGYTF.

The chain couples TRBV30 to TRBJ1-3; TRBD1 agrees at 7 bases. The CDR3 spans 17 residues. CDR1 is GTSNPN, CDR2 SVGIG, per germline (reference sequence). V shed 2 bases, J shed 0 bases, and the junction held 10 bases outside the gene matches. The chain's CDR3 is CAWSPWDRGDSGNTIYF. In DNA form, the CDR3 reads TGTGCCTGGAGTCCTTGGGACAGAGGAGACTCTGGAAACACCATATATTTT.

The genes are TRBV5-1 and TRBJ1-1; D might be TRBD1 (6 bases). The ends were cut back, 4 bases at V and 6 bases at J, with 16 bases in the middle. Germline V gene lookup returns CDR1 SGHRS and CDR2 YFSETQ. The CDR3 spans 14 residues. DNA for the CDR3: TGCGCCAGCAGCCTGGGATTAGGGGGTCCTGAAGCTTTCTTT. This translates into CASSLGLGGPEAFF. Full variable domain (outside the CDR3, taken from reference TRBV5-1 and TRBJ1-1): KAGVTQTPRYLIKTRGQQVTLSCSPISGHRSVSWYQQTPGQGLQFLFEYFSETQRNKGNFPGRFSGRQFSNSRSEMNVSTLELGDSALYLCASSLGLGGPEAFFGQGTRLTVV.

The rearrangement uses TRBV6-5 and TRBJ1-6, with TRBD1 as a possible D gene (5 bases). The V and J ends lost 6 bases and 8 bases respectively, with 14 bases between them. The CDR3 runs to 14 residues. CDR1 is MNHEY and CDR2 is SVGAGI in the germline V gene. CDR3 amino acids: CASRLDRGYSPLHF. In DNA form, the CDR3 reads TGTGCCAGCAGACTGGATAGGGGATATTCACCCCTCCACTTT.

J is TRBJ2-1 and V is TRBV25-1; tentative D call: TRBD1 (5 bases). The CDR3 runs 13 residues. V lost 10 bases to trimming and J lost 5 bases, with 15 bases between them. Looked up from germline, CDR1 is MGHDK and CDR2 is SYGVNS. The CDR3 DNA follows: TGTGCCATAGACCTGGGGCAGAACAATGAGCAGTTCTTC. It yields the protein CAIDLGQNNEQFF. Filled out from reference TRBV25-1 and TRBJ2-1, the complete variable domain reads EADIYQTPRYLVIGTGKKITLECSQTMGHDKMYWYQQDPGMELHLIHYSYGVNSTEKGDLSSESTVSRIRTEHFPLTLESARPSHTSQYLCAIDLGQNNEQFFGPGTRLTVL.

The chain uses TRBV6-6 and TRBJ2-2; the D is unclear. Germline values: CDR1 MNHNY, CDR2 SVGAGI (reference sequence). The CDR3 contains 15 residues. Trimming stripped 6 bases from V and 2 bases from J, with 13 bases between. This chain's CDR3 is CASSQTRGNTGELFF. DNA for the CDR3: TGTGCCAGCAGCCAGACTCGTGGCAACACCGGGGAGCTGTTTTTT.

The CDR3, as DNA: TGTGCCACCAGCAGAGATCCCAACCAAGAGACCCAGTACTTC. The encoded protein is CATSRDPNQETQYF. This rearrangement joins TRBV15 to TRBJ2-5, with no clear D. The germline V gene encodes CDR1 LNHNV and CDR2 YYDKDF (reference sequence). The length of the CDR3 is 14 residues. Trimming left V 0 bases short and J 0 bases short, with 5 bases between.

The chain has TRBV6-2 or TRBV6-3 and TRBJ2-5; 7 bases agree with TRBD2. Unmatched junction bases numbered 2, after V lost 4 bases and J lost 0 bases. Looked up from germline, CDR1 is MNHEY and CDR2 is SVGEGT. CDR3 length: 14 amino acids. CDR3 sequence reads: CASSSSGYQETQYF. The DNA for the CDR3 is TGTGCCAGCAGTTCTAGCGGCTACCAAGAGACCCAGTACTTC.

The J gene is TRBJ1-5, the V gene TRBV28, with 11 bases aligning to TRBD1. This CDR3 contains 16 residues. V was pared by 2 bases and J by 10 bases, with 10 bases of the junction left unmatched. Per germline, CDR1 MDHEN and CDR2 SYDVKM. The DNA for the CDR3 is TGTGCCAGCAGTTTAAGCCCCGGGACAGGGGGTGCCCCCCAGCATTTT. It specifies CASSLSPGTGGAPQHF.

The chain employs TRBV2 and TRBJ1-2; tentative D call: TRBD1 (5 bases). CDR1 is SNHLY and CDR2 is FYNNEI in the germline V gene. Trimming shortened V by 5 bases and J by 0 bases, and 7 bases separated the two germline ends. The CDR3 is 13 amino acids. The CDR3 sequence: CASSSGSNYGYTF. DNA of the CDR3: TGTGCCAGCAGTTCAGGGTCTAACTATGGCTACACCTTC.

The chain links TRBV5-1 to TRBJ1-3, with D tentatively TRBD1 (5 bases). The CDR3 extends over 15 amino acids. The germline CDR1 and CDR2 sequences are SGHRS and YFSETQ. V shed 0 bases and J shed 4 bases, with 11 bases lying between them. The CDR3 coding sequence is TGCGCCAGCAGCTTGGAGGGGCCAGTCGGAAACACCATATATTTT. Its translation is CASSLEGPVGNTIYF.

The chain uses TRBV2 and TRBJ2-7; no clear D. V dropped 6 bases and J dropped 6 bases, with 18 bases sitting between them. The CDR3 totals 14 residues. Germline V gene lookup returns CDR1 SNHLY and CDR2 FYNNEI. Here the CDR3 DNA reads TGTGCCAGCAGCGTCCCTCAAGAAGTCGGCGAGCAGTACGTC. The encoded protein is CASSVPQEVGEQYV.

The V and J genes are TRBV21-1 and TRBJ1-6; TRBD1, the table's D call, was not compared with the DNA. TRBV21-1 represents a pseudogene. The CDR3 contains 19 residues. CDR3 sequence: CASSKRSDRGSSYNSPLHF. The CDR3 DNA is TGTGCCAGCAGCAAGCGGTCCGACAGGGGGAGCTCCTATAATTCACCCCTCCACTTT.

The rearrangement joins TRBV10-2 to TRBJ1-5, with TRBD1 matching 7 bases. The J segment lost 0 bases and the V segment lost 2 bases, leaving 1 base of the junction unmatched. The CDR3 covers 15 residues. Germline CDR1 WSHSY, CDR2 SAAADI. This CDR3 is CASSEEGASNQPQHF. CDR3 bases: TGCGCCAGCAGTGAGGAGGGGGCTAGCAATCAGCCCCAGCATTTT.